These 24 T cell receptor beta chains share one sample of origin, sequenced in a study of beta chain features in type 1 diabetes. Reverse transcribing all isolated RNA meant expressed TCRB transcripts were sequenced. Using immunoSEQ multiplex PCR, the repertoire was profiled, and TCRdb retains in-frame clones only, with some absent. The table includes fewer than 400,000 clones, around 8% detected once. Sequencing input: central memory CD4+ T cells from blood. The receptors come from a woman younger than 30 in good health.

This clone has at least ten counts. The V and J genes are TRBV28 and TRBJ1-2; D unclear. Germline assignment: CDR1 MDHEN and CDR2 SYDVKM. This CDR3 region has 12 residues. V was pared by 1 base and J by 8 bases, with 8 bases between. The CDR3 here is CASSLSDMGYTF. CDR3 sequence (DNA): TGTGCCAGCAGTTTATCCGACATGGGCTACACCTTC.

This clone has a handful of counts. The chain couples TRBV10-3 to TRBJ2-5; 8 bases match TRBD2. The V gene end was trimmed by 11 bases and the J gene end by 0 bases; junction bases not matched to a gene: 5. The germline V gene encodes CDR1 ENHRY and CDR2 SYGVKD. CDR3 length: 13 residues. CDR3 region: CASNGGDQETQYF. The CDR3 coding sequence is TGTGCCTCAAACGGGGGGGACCAAGAGACCCAGTACTTC.

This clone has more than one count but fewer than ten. The CDR3 region is CASSSPRRGNEKLFF. The CDR3 DNA is TGTGCCAGCAGCTCACCCCGGCGTGGGAATGAAAAACTGTTTTTT. J is TRBJ1-4 and V is TRBV28, with unresolved D. CDR1 is MDHEN and CDR2 is SYDVKM in the germline V gene. The CDR3 runs 15 residues. Trimming shortened V by 6 bases and J by 5 bases, and 16 bases separated the two germline ends.

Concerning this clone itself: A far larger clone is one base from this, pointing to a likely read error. The DNA of the CDR3 is TGTGCCAGCTCACGAAGACAACAGGGGTACGAGCAGTTCTTC. Protein product: CASSRRQQGYEQFF. The chain couples TRBV18 to TRBJ2-1, with 7 nucleotides matching TRBD1. V trimming: 4 bases; J trimming: 10 bases; junction bases outside the gene matches: 10. CDR1 and CDR2 (germline): KGHSH, LQKENI. This CDR3 region has 14 residues.

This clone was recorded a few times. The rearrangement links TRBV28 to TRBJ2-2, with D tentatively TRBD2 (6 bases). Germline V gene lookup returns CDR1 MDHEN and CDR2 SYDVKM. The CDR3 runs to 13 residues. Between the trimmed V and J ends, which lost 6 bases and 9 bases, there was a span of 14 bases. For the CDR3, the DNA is TGTGCCAGCAGGTCTAGGAGGGTCTGGGAGCTGTTTTTT. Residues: CASRSRRVWELFF.

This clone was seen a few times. The DNA for the CDR3 is TGTGCCAGCAGCGTAGGTCCAGCGGGAGGGCCAAATGAGCAGTTCTTC. Translating it yields CASSVGPAGGPNEQFF. The genes are TRBV9 and TRBJ2-1; TRBD2 matches at 10 bases. The V and J ends lost 0 bases and 7 bases, in that order; junction bases with no gene match: 7. From germline, CDR1 is SGDLS and CDR2 YYNGEE. The CDR3 is 16 residues long.

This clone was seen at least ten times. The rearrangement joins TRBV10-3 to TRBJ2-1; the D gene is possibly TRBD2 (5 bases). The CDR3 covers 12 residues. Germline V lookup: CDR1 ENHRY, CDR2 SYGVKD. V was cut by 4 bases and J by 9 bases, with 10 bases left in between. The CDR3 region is CAISVRGGEQFF. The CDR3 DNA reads TGTGCCATCAGTGTCCGGGGTGGTGAGCAGTTCTTC.

The CDR3: CASSVGGSGRETQYF. DNA for the CDR3: TGTGCCAGCAGCGTAGGGGGTAGCGGGAGAGAGACCCAGTACTTC. V is TRBV9 and J is TRBJ2-5, with 9 bases matching TRBD2. The junction had 4 bases not matched to a gene; V was cut back by 0 bases and J by 4 bases. Germline V CDR1 and CDR2: SGDLS, YYNGEE. The CDR3 is 15 amino acids.

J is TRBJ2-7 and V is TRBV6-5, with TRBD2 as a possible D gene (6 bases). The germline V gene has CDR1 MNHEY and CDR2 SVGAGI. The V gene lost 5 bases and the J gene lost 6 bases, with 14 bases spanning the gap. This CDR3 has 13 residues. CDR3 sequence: CASSMGGWSEQYF. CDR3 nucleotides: TGTGCCAGCAGTATGGGAGGATGGTCCGAGCAGTACTTC.

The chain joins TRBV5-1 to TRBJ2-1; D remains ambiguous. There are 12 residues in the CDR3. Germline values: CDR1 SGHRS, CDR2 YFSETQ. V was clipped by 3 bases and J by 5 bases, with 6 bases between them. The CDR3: CASSSYNNEQFF. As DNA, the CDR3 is TGCGCCAGCAGCTCGTACAACAATGAGCAGTTCTTC.

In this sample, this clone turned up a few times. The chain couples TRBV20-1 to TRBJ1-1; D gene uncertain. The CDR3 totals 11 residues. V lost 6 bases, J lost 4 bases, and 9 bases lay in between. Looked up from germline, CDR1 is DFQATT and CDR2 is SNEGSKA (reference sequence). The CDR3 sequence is CSATPSTEAFF. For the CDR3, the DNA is TGCAGTGCCACCCCCAGCACTGAAGCTTTCTTT.

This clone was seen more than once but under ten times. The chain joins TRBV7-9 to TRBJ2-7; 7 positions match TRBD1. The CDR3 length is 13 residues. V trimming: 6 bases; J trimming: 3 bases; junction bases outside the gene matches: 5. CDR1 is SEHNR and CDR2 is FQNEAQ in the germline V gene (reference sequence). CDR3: CASSGDSYYEQYF. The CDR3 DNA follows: TGTGCCAGCAGTGGGGACAGCTACTACGAGCAGTACTTC.

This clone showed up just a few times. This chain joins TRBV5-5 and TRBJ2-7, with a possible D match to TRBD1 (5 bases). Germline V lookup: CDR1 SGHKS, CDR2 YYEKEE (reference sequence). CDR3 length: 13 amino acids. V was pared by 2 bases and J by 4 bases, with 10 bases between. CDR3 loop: CASSFAGQYEQYF. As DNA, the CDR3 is TGTGCCAGCAGCTTTGCAGGGCAGTACGAGCAGTACTTC. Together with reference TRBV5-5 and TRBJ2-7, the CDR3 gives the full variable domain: DAGVTQSPTHLIKTRGQQVTLRCSPISGHKSVSWYQQVLGQGPQFIFQYYEKEERGRGNFPDRFSARQFPNYSSELNVNALLLGDSALYLCASSFAGQYEQYFGPGTRLTVT.

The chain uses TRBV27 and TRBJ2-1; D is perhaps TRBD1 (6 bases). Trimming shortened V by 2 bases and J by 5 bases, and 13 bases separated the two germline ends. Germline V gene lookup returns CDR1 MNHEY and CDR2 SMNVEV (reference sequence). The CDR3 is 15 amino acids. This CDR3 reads CASSLSQGFNNEQFF. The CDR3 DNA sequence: TGTGCCAGCAGTTTAAGTCAGGGGTTTAACAATGAGCAGTTCTTC.

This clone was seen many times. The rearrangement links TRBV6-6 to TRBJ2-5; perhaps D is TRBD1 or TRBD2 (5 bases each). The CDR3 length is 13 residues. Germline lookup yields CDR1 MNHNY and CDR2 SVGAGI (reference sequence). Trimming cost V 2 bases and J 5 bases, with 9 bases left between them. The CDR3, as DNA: TGTGCCAGCAGTTACGGGGGTGGGGAGACCCAGTACTTC. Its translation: CASSYGGGETQYF.

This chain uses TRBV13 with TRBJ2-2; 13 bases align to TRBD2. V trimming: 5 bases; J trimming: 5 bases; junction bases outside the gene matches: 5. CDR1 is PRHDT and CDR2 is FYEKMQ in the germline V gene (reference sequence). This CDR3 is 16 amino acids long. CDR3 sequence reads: CASSRPGLAGTGELFF. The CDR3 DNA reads TGTGCCAGCAGCCGCCCGGGACTAGCGGGAACCGGGGAGCTGTTTTTT.

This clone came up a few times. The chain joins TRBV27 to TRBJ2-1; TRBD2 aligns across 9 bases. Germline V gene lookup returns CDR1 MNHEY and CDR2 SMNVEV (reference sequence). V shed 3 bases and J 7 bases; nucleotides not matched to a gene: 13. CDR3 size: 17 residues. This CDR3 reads CASSFYPGLASRNEQFF. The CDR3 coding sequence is TGTGCCAGCAGTTTTTACCCTGGACTAGCGAGTCGGAATGAGCAGTTCTTC.

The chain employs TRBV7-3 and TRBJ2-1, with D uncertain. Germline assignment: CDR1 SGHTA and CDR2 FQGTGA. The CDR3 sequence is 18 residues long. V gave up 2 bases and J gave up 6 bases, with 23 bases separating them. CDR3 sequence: CASSLEVGMSEKSNEQFF. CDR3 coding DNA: TGTGCCAGCAGCTTAGAAGTGGGAATGAGCGAGAAATCCAATGAGCAGTTCTTC.

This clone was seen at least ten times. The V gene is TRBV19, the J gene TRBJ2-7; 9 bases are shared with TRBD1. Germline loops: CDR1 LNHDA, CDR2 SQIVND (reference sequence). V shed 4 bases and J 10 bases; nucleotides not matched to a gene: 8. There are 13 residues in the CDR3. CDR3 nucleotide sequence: TGTGCCAGTAGTACCTCCGGGACAGGGAAACAGTACTTC. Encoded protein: CASSTSGTGKQYF.

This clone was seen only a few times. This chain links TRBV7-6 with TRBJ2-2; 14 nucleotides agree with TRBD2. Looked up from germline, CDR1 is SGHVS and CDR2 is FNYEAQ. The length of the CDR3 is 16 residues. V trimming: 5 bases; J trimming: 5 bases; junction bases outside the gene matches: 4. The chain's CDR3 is CASSGTSGSGTGELFF. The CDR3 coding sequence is TGTGCCAGCAGCGGGACTAGCGGGAGTGGGACCGGGGAGCTGTTTTTT.

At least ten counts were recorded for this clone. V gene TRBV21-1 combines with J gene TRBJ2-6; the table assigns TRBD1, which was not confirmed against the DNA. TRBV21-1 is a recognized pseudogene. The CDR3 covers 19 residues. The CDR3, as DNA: TGTGCCAGCAGCCTTGATCTCAGACAGGTTCCCCCTGGGGCCAACGTCCTGACTTTC. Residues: CASSLDLRQVPPGANVLTF.

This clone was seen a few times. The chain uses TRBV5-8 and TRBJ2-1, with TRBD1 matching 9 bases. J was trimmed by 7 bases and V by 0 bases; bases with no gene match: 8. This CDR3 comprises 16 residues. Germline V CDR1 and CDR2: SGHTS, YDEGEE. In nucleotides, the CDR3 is TGTGCCAGCAGCTTGGCGGGACAGGGAGGCGGGAATGAGCAGTTCTTC. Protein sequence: CASSLAGQGGGNEQFF.

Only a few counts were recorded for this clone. The CDR3 reads CASSLLTVYGYTF. CDR3 nucleotides: TGTGCCAGCAGCTTGTTGACAGTCTATGGCTACACCTTC. This chain uses TRBV7-9 with TRBJ1-2; tentative D call: TRBD1 (5 bases). The length of the CDR3 is 13 residues. V shed 3 bases and J shed 4 bases, with 9 bases lying between them. Germline V lookup: CDR1 SEHNR, CDR2 FQNEAQ (reference sequence).

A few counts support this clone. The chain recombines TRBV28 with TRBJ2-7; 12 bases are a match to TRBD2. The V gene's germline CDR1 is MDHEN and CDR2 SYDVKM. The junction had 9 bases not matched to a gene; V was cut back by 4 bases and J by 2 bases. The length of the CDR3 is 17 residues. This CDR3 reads CASSSKPRLAGAYEQYF. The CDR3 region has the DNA TGTGCCAGCAGTTCGAAACCCCGACTAGCGGGAGCCTACGAGCAGTACTTC.